This TCR beta chain was retrieved from a study of spatial heterogeneity in lung cancer (dated by TCRdb to about 2019). About the study as a whole: Beta-chain transcripts were consistently detected in greater numbers than alpha-chain transcripts, which likely reflects a higher abundance of beta-chain transcripts. In the raw uncorrected reads, each unique combination of TCR and UMI appeared more than ten times on average. The study quantitatively compared TCR alpha and beta repertoires across multiple tumor regions, matched nontumor lung and blood in non-small cell lung cancer. TCR repertoire features were related to nonsynonymous mutation counts determined by whole-exome sequencing of tumor tissue. Both alpha and beta chains were TCR-sequenced in approximately 200 tumor regions, fewer than 80 matched nontumor lung samples and around 54 PBMC samples obtained at surgery.

This clonotype showed up just a few times. It has no known antigen specificity. No clone much larger than this one lies a single base away; base qualities are absent. Read against the paper, the sample's time point label means: sample taken at primary tumor resection. Samples were obtained from about 75 patients with early-stage, untreated non-small cell lung cancer from the lung TRACERx cohort. Whole RNA extracted from tumor and nontumor lung tissue, or from cryopreserved PBMC samples, was used for TCR sequencing without cell sorting. Only patients for whom sufficient RNA was available from at least two tumor regions were selected for TCR sequencing. Preparation of the library involved 5' RACE. This sample was sequenced with a NextSeq 500. To allow correction of PCR and sequencing errors, the TCR library protocol tagged every TCR cDNA molecule with a unique molecular identifier. For the original study's pipeline: TCR identification, UMI-based error correction and CDR3 extraction were performed with Decombinator tools. Expanded TCRs were defined as those above a frequency of 2 per 1,000, corresponding to the top 1% of the tumor frequency distribution. Rényi diversity was computed with the R vegan package after subsampling each repertoire 100 times to 5,000 TCRs. CDR3 similarity networks were constructed using string-kernel similarity of amino acid triplets, with links drawn between CDR3s whose pairwise similarity was above 0.82. TCRdb redid the processing of the public reads, applying fastp at Q25 and MiXCR, and retained in-frame beta chains. Records with the same CDR3 protein are collapsed into one entry carrying the most frequent genes and DNA. What appears here as the V and J calls and clone size reflects TCRdb's work, not the paper's. Here the sample has tens of thousands of distinct CDR3 sequences; about 13% occur a single time. About 57% of the sample comes from the top ten.

Study-wide findings and limitations: Additional single-cell paired TCR alpha and beta sequencing was considered necessary to confirm, at a functional level, the hypothesis that regional TCRs recognize regional mutations. Ubiquitous expanded tumor TCRs were detected in blood more often at tumor resection than at routine follow-up.

The germline V gene gives CDR1 as MNHEY and CDR2 as SVGEGT. Between the V and J ends, shortened by 6 bases and 4 bases respectively, the junction contains 15 bases. The cysteine opens and the phenylalanine closes a CDR3 of 14 amino acids. Only the CDR3 region is kept as DNA, spanning 42 bases read in frame from base 1. This clonotype was sampled from a male donor with early-stage non-small cell lung cancer. The chain uses TRBV6-2 or TRBV6-3 and TRBJ1-1; D gene: possibly TRBD1, on 5 matching bases. The source was PBMCs, collected at surgery. CDR3 sequence: CASSTRRGITEAFF. The bases are TGTGCCAGCAGCACCCGTCGGGGGATCACTGAAGCTTTCTTT.